These 20 T cell receptor beta chains were sequenced from one sample in a study of CD8+CD57+ T cells in acquired aplastic anemia. Genomic DNA served as template for TCR beta VDJ and CDR3 profiling. TCRdb re-called the reads with MiXCR, one entry per CDR3 protein. This table holds 80,000 or so distinct CDR3 sequences, approximately 45% found once. The sequenced material came from sorted CD4+, CD8+, or CD8+CD57+ T cells (not recorded which) from PBMCs. The receptor source for this set is a human donor in good health, serving as a control.

The genes are TRBV10-2 and TRBJ2-7; D might be TRBD1 or TRBD2, each matching 5 bases. This CDR3 is 11 amino acids long. CDR1 WSHSY and CDR2 SAAADI come from the germline V gene. Trimming took off 6 bases at V and 6 bases at J, with 9 bases between the two ends. CDR3 loop: CASRGRAEQYF. In nucleotides, the CDR3 is TGCGCCAGCAGGGGGCGGGCCGAGCAGTACTTC.

This clonotype was found many times. The chain combines TRBV15 with TRBJ2-7, with 12 positions matching TRBD2. The CDR3 sequence is 16 residues long. CDR1 is LNHNV and CDR2 is YYDKDF in the germline V gene (reference sequence). V shed 11 bases, J shed 6 bases, and the junction held 17 bases outside the gene matches. In nucleotides, the CDR3 is TGTGCCCCCACCGGTTCTAGCGGGAGGGGGAATGGCGAGCAGTACTTC. Residues: CAPTGSSGRGNGEQYF. Filled out from reference TRBV15 and TRBJ2-7, the complete variable domain reads DAMVIQNPRYQVTQFGKPVTLSCSQTLNHNVMYWYQQKSSQAPKLLFHYYDKDFNNEADTPDNFQSRRPNTSFCFLDIRSPGLGDTAMYLCAPTGSSGRGNGEQYFGPGTRLTVT.

This clonotype was seen at least ten times. The chain couples TRBV4-1 to TRBJ2-7, with D possibly TRBD2 on 6 matching bases. CDR3 length: 15 residues. Trimming removed 3 bases at V and 0 bases at J, with 12 bases between. The germline CDR1 and CDR2 sequences are MGHRA and YSYEKL. CDR3 bases: TGCGCCAGCAGCCACATAGCGGTTAGCTCCTACGAGCAGTACTTC. This gives the protein CASSHIAVSSYEQYF.

The chain uses TRBV6-4 and TRBJ2-3; the match to TRBD2 covers 7 bases. The length of the CDR3 is 15 residues. The ends lost 3 bases at V and 0 bases at J; junction bases unmatched: 3. Per the germline V gene, CDR1 is MRHNA and CDR2 is SNTAGT. The CDR3 sequence is CASSEGLTSTDTQYF. Here the CDR3 DNA reads TGTGCCAGCAGTGAGGGACTAACTAGCACAGATACGCAGTATTTT.

V gene TRBV2 combines with J gene TRBJ1-1; tentatively, D is TRBD1 (5 bases). The CDR3 is made up of 12 amino acids. Trimming stripped 3 bases from V and 11 bases from J, with 13 bases between. Germline CDR1 is SNHLY and CDR2 is FYNNEI. The CDR3 spells CASSDSGNRAFF. In DNA form, the CDR3 reads TGTGCCAGCAGTGACTCAGGGAATCGGGCTTTCTTT.

The sample holds many counts of this clonotype. The V gene is TRBV2, the J gene TRBJ2-2, with D possibly matching TRBD1 (5 bases). Germline V gives CDR1 SNHLY, CDR2 FYNNEI. The CDR3 spans 16 residues. Trimming took 6 bases from V and 0 from J, leaving 14 bases between them. In DNA, the CDR3 is TGTGCCAGCAGGGAGAGCAGGGTTACGAACACCGGGGAGCTGTTTTTT. Translated: CASRESRVTNTGELFF.

The table lists this clonotype with a count of one. The chain has TRBV19 and TRBJ2-1; 10 bases fit TRBD2. CDR3 length: 17 amino acids. Germline CDR1 and CDR2: LNHDA and SQIVND (reference sequence). With V trimmed by 3 bases and J by 2 bases, 7 bases remained unmatched. DNA for the CDR3: TGTGCCAGTAGTATTGGACTAGCGGCGACGACCTACAATGAGCAGTTCTTC. Translation gives CASSIGLAATTYNEQFF. Supplemented by reference TRBV19 and TRBJ2-1, the full variable domain reads DGGITQSPKYLFRKEGQNVTLSCEQNLNHDAMYWYRQDPGQGLRLIYYSQIVNDFQKGDIAEGYSVSREKKESFPLTVTSAQKNPTAFYLCASSIGLAATTYNEQFFGPGTRLTVL.

A few counts support this clonotype. The chain combines TRBV9 with TRBJ1-2; D unresolved. Trimming removed 7 bases from V and 3 bases from J, with 10 bases in between. CDR3 length equals 12 residues. Germline loops: CDR1 SGDLS, CDR2 YYNGEE. CDR3 DNA sequence: TGTGCCAGCGGCCGGGAGGACTATGGCTACACCTTC. Protein: CASGREDYGYTF.

This clonotype has a count of ten or more. V and J are TRBV2 and TRBJ1-4; D uncertain. Germline CDR1 SNHLY, CDR2 FYNNEI. The length of the CDR3 is 14 residues. V was clipped by 3 bases and J by 7 bases, with 12 bases between them. CDR3 nucleotides: TGTGCCAGCAGTGATTCACGGGGTGGTGAAAAACTGTTTTTT. It encodes CASSDSRGGEKLFF.

This clonotype was detected once. The gene calls are TRBV19 and TRBJ1-5; 7 nucleotides match TRBD1. The CDR3 is 16 amino acids. Trimming at V came to 3 bases and at J to 0 bases, leaving 5 bases not matched to a gene. CDR1 LNHDA and CDR2 SQIVND come from the germline V gene (reference sequence). The CDR3 DNA follows: TGTGCCAGTAGTATTACAGGGGTTTATAGCAATCAGCCCCAGCATTTT. This translates into CASSITGVYSNQPQHF. Using reference TRBV19 and TRBJ1-5 for the parts outside the CDR3, the full variable domain is DGGITQSPKYLFRKEGQNVTLSCEQNLNHDAMYWYRQDPGQGLRLIYYSQIVNDFQKGDIAEGYSVSREKKESFPLTVTSAQKNPTAFYLCASSITGVYSNQPQHFGDGTRLSIL.

This clonotype was counted at least ten times. The V and J genes are TRBV19 and TRBJ1-1; no clear D. In germline, CDR1 is LNHDA, CDR2 SQIVND (reference sequence). The V gene lost 7 bases and the J gene lost 2 bases, with 14 bases spanning the gap. CDR3 size: 14 residues. The DNA for the CDR3 is TGTGCCAGTACCGGGGAGCTCCTTAACACTGAAGCTTTCTTT. It specifies CASTGELLNTEAFF.

This clonotype was seen ten or more times. The chain joins TRBV29-1 to TRBJ2-5; TRBD1 aligns across 9 bases. V dropped 5 bases and J dropped 2; count of bases not matched to a gene: 9. Germline V gene data show CDR1 as SQVTM and CDR2 as ANQGSEA. The CDR3 is made up of 15 amino acids. In nucleotides, the CDR3 is TGCAGCGTTTTCTCCGGGACAGGGAGGCAAGAGACCCAGTACTTC. Its translation: CSVFSGTGRQETQYF. The full variable domain, in which reference TRBV29-1 and TRBJ2-5 provide the parts outside the CDR3, is SAVISQKPSRDICQRGTSLTIQCQVDSQVTMMFWYRQQPGQSLTLIATANQGSEATYESGFVIDKFPISRPNLTFSTLTVSNMSPEDSSIYLCSVFSGTGRQETQYFGPGTRLLVL.

This clonotype was observed at least ten times. Written as DNA, the CDR3 is TGTGCCAGCAGTGAGCGCAGGGGGTACGAGCAGTACTTC. Its protein is CASSERRGYEQYF. The rearrangement uses TRBV2 and TRBJ2-7; 7 nucleotides line up with TRBD1. Germline V CDR1 and CDR2: SNHLY, FYNNEI. The V segment lost 3 bases and the J segment 4 bases; nucleotides outside the gene matches: 3. There are 13 residues in the CDR3.

On this clonotype itself: With a much larger clone just one base away, this may be a read error. This CDR3 fails to terminate in the conserved phenylalanine or tryptophan, so it likely reflects a read error. V gene TRBV4-1 combines with J gene TRBJ2-7; D is unresolved. This CDR3 has 12 residues. The germline V gene encodes CDR1 MGHRA and CDR2 YSYEKL. Trimming pared 0 bases from V and 3 bases from J, leaving 3 bases between. Written as DNA, the CDR3 is TGCGCCAGCAGCCAAGATTACTACGAGCAGTACCTC. Translating gives CASSQDYYEQYL.

This clonotype has ten or more counts. The chain combines TRBV5-1 with TRBJ2-5; D ambiguous. Trimming removed 1 base at V and 1 base at J, with 2 bases between. The CDR3 runs 12 residues. Germline V gene lookup returns CDR1 SGHRS and CDR2 YFSETQ. CDR3 region: CASSLTQETQYF. The CDR3 coding sequence is TGCGCCAGCAGCTTGACCCAAGAGACCCAGTACTTC. The whole variable domain, filled in from reference TRBV5-1 and TRBJ2-5, reads KAGVTQTPRYLIKTRGQQVTLSCSPISGHRSVSWYQQTPGQGLQFLFEYFSETQRNKGNFPGRFSGRQFSNSRSEMNVSTLELGDSALYLCASSLTQETQYFGPGTRLLVL.

This clonotype came up many times. The chain links TRBV12-5 to TRBJ2-7; D is unresolved. Trimming shortened V by 3 bases and J by 1 base, and 4 bases separated the two germline ends. Germline CDR1 reads LGHNT; CDR2 reads FRNRAP. This CDR3 contains 12 residues. CDR3 DNA sequence: TGTGCTAGTGGTTTTGGGTCCTACGAGCAGTACTTC. This translates into CASGFGSYEQYF.

This clonotype appeared many times. The chain couples TRBV10-2 to TRBJ1-2, with D perhaps TRBD1 (6 bases). V was clipped by 0 bases and J by 8 bases, with 19 bases between them. CDR3 length: 16 amino acids. Germline V lookup: CDR1 WSHSY, CDR2 SAAADI. CDR3 residues: CASSESTQGSTQGYTF. CDR3 coding DNA: TGCGCCAGCAGTGAGTCGACTCAGGGGAGCACCCAGGGCTACACCTTC.

This clonotype was observed a handful of times. The gene calls are TRBV27 and TRBJ1-6; D is undetermined. Germline V CDR1 and CDR2: MNHEY, SMNVEV (reference sequence). There are 14 residues in the CDR3. V lost 0 bases to trimming and J lost 6 bases, with 6 bases between them. The CDR3 DNA is TGTGCCAGCAGTTTATCGGGTCCTAATTCACCCCTCCACTTT. Residues: CASSLSGPNSPLHF.

The chain joins TRBV10-1 to TRBJ1-2; the match to TRBD1 covers 8 bases. Trimming removed 7 bases from V and 8 bases from J; junction bases left unmatched: 15. Germline values: CDR1 WNHNN, CDR2 SYGVQD (reference sequence). The CDR3 runs 15 residues. The CDR3 spells CASTIDRGQDRGYTF. CDR3 DNA: TGCGCCAGCACGATCGACCGGGGACAGGACCGCGGCTACACCTTC.

This clonotype was picked up many times. The rearrangement links TRBV2 to TRBJ2-2; the D call may be TRBD1 or TRBD2 (6 bases each). The germline V and J ends were trimmed by 7 bases and 8 bases, with 20 bases remaining between them. The CDR3 runs 15 residues. CDR1 and CDR2 from the germline V gene are SNHLY and FYNNEI. CDR3 coding DNA: TGTGCCAGCATCCCGGGGGCCGGATTACCTGGGGAGCTGTTTTTT. Translated: CASIPGAGLPGELFF.